One and the same sample provided the 14 T cell receptor beta chains below, sequenced in a study of T cell responses to AZD1222 COVID-19 vaccine. Measured with immunoSEQ multiplex PCR; TCRdb has only the in-frame clones, and not every one. The sample carries 140,000 to 150,000 clones, under 95% recorded once. This specimen consisted of peripheral blood, obtained on day 0 of AZD1222 vaccination. All receptors come from an adult in good health.

The count of this clone is one. The J gene is TRBJ2-1, the V gene TRBV11-3, with 11 bases identical to TRBD2. The CDR3 has 18 residues. The V gene end was trimmed by 0 bases and the J gene end by 5 bases; junction bases not matched to a gene: 9. CDR1 and CDR2 from the germline V gene are SGHNT and YENEEA. Written as DNA, the CDR3 is TGTGCCAGCAGCTTAGAAGGCGTTCTAGCGGGAGGAAACAATGAGCAGTTCTTC. Translating it yields CASSLEGVLAGGNNEQFF.

The chain employs TRBV3-1 (or the pseudogene TRBV3-2) and TRBJ2-7; 15 bases agree with TRBD2. The ends lost 4 bases at V and 4 bases at J; junction bases unmatched: 11. The CDR3 spans 18 residues. The V gene's germline CDR1 is LGHDT and CDR2 YNNKEL (reference sequence). The CDR3 DNA sequence: TGTGCCAGCAGCCTTCTCGGACTAGCGGGAGGGCCGGGGTACGAGCAGTACTTC. Its protein product is CASSLLGLAGGPGYEQYF.

The rearrangement uses TRBV25-1 and TRBJ2-7; D remains unclear. The CDR3 covers 15 residues. V was pared by 3 bases and J by 2 bases, with 14 bases between. Germline CDR1 is MGHDK and CDR2 is SYGVNS. CDR3: CASSDDRTFPYEQYF. CDR3 nucleotide sequence: TGTGCCAGCAGTGACGATCGGACGTTCCCCTACGAGCAGTACTTC.

Comment on this clone: An end of the junction does not agree with germline; a read error may underlie this. The chain couples TRBV7-7 to TRBJ2-5; D possibly corresponds to TRBD2 (5 bases). Germline-derived CDR1 and CDR2 are SSHAT and FNYEAQ (reference sequence). The CDR3 extends over 15 amino acids. The CDR3 region is CASSPSPGQAGTQYF. Written as DNA, the CDR3 is TGTGCTAGCAGCCCGTCTCCCGGGCAGGCGGGGACCCAGTACTTC.

J is TRBJ1-1 and V is TRBV12-3 or TRBV12-4, with 7 bases matching TRBD1. The CDR3 is 13 amino acids. Trimming cost V 2 bases and J 6 bases; bases outside gene matches: 3. The CDR3 loop reads CASSLSQGPEAFF. The CDR3 DNA is TGTGCCAGCAGTTTATCACAGGGGCCTGAAGCTTTCTTT.

CDR3 nucleotides: TGTGCCAGCAGTTACGGCAGACGGCTGGGCGATGGCTACACCTTC. It specifies CASSYGRRLGDGYTF. The V gene is TRBV6-7, the J gene TRBJ1-2; D not resolved. TRBV6-7 is identified as an open reading frame with a role that is uncertain. The CDR3 is 15 residues long. The germline V and J ends were trimmed by 2 bases and 6 bases, with 16 bases remaining between them.

The V gene is TRBV12-3 or TRBV12-4, the J gene TRBJ2-7; 8 bases fit TRBD2. The CDR3 spans 12 residues. The V and J ends lost 5 bases and 6 bases, in that order; junction bases with no gene match: 3. The CDR3 region is CASSPRGGEQYF. As DNA, the CDR3 is TGTGCCAGCAGTCCCCGGGGGGGCGAGCAGTACTTC.

This CDR3 reads CASSSYGGRAQYF. The CDR3 region has the DNA TGTGCCAGCAGCAGCTACGGGGGGAGGGCGCAGTATTTT. This chain uses TRBV13 with TRBJ2-3; TRBD2 agrees at 7 bases. This CDR3 is built from 13 residues. Losses at the gene ends were 5 bases for V and 10 bases for J; bases not matched to a gene: 9. Germline CDR1 is PRHDT and CDR2 is FYEKMQ (reference sequence).

The chain couples TRBV7-2 to TRBJ2-7, with 7 bases that match TRBD2. This CDR3 contains 15 residues. The germline CDR1 and CDR2 sequences are SGHTA and FQGNSA. V lost 5 bases, J lost 2 bases, and 9 bases stayed unmatched. CDR3 amino acids: CASSPRPAGAYEQYF. The CDR3, as DNA: TGTGCCAGCAGCCCCAGACCTGCGGGAGCCTACGAGCAGTACTTC. The variable domain in full, with the rest retrieved from reference TRBV7-2 and TRBJ2-7, is GAGVSQSPSNKVTEKGKDVELRCDPISGHTALYWYRQSLGQGLEFLIYFQGNSAPDKSGLPSDRFSAERTGGSVSTLTIQRTQQEDSAVYLCASSPRPAGAYEQYFGPGTRLTVT.

This CDR3 reads CASSEARGSPLHF. The DNA for the CDR3 is TGTGCCAGCAGTGAAGCTAGGGGGTCACCCCTCCACTTT. This chain connects TRBV6-1 to TRBJ1-6, with D perhaps matching TRBD1 (6 bases). CDR1 is MNHNS, CDR2 SASEGT, per germline. The CDR3 is made up of 13 amino acids. V gave up 0 bases and J gave up 10 bases, with 7 bases separating them.

This clone was picked up one time. V gene TRBV7-9 combines with J gene TRBJ1-1; D gene unclear. CDR3 length: 13 residues. CDR1 and CDR2 from the germline V gene are SEHNR and FQNEAQ (reference sequence). The V end was cut by 5 bases, the J end by 3 bases, with 10 bases between. The CDR3 is CASSPYRDTEAFF. In DNA, the CDR3 is TGTGCCAGCAGCCCCTATCGGGACACTGAAGCTTTCTTT. Complete variable domain (other parts from reference TRBV7-9 and TRBJ1-1): DTGVSQNPRHKITKRGQNVTFRCDPISEHNRLYWYRQTLGQGPEFLTYFQNEAQLEKSRLLSDRFSAERPKGSFSTLEIQRTEQGDSAMYLCASSPYRDTEAFFGQGTRLTVV.

This clone was seen a single time. The rearrangement uses TRBV12-3 or TRBV12-4 and TRBJ1-1; D gene uncertain. The CDR3 runs to 13 residues. Trimming took 6 bases from V and 0 from J, leaving 8 bases between them. The CDR3 sequence is CASRPTVNTEAFF. Written as DNA, the CDR3 is TGTGCCAGCAGACCTACAGTGAACACTGAAGCTTTCTTT.

The V call is TRBV3-1 (or the pseudogene TRBV3-2), the J call TRBJ2-3, with TRBD2 matching 9 bases. Germline CDR1 LGHDT, CDR2 YNNKEL (reference sequence). The J segment lost 3 bases and the V segment lost 4 bases, leaving 2 bases of the junction unmatched. The CDR3 has 14 amino acids. Here the CDR3 DNA reads TGTGCCAGCAGCCCGGGACTAGCTACAGATACGCAGTATTTT. The encoded protein is CASSPGLATDTQYF.

This chain uses TRBV2 with TRBJ1-6, with D possibly matching TRBD1 (5 bases). V was shortened by 6 bases and J by 2 bases, with 14 bases between the two germline ends. The CDR3 has 16 amino acids. Per germline, CDR1 SNHLY and CDR2 FYNNEI. The CDR3 reads CASRLRGVPYNSPLHF. DNA for the CDR3: TGTGCCAGCAGATTAAGGGGAGTTCCCTATAATTCACCCCTCCACTTT.